The sequence of this T cell receptor (beta chain) was determined in a study of T-cell memory formation after mild COVID-19. Notes on the study in general: Pre-infection memory already had some responding clones, implying cross-reactive memory joined. Contracting clones, day 15 to 85, had balanced CD4/CD8, and later expanders favored CD4+.

The CDR3 is 15 residues long. Trimming pared 7 bases from V and 6 bases from J, leaving 16 bases between. TCRdb analysed the 5' RACE reads with MiXCR anew, one entry per CDR3 protein. In the table there are 250,000 to 300,000 distinct CDR3 sequences, about a sixth of which are singletons. Comment on this clonotype: Its antigen is not known.

This receptor was obtained from a man aged 18 to 29 who had mild COVID-19 (a few samples of this study predate the infection). Cell type and time point are not known. The chain has TRBV12-3 or TRBV12-4 and TRBJ1-6; D remains unclear. Input material: PBMCs or a T cell subset sorted from them (not recorded which). CDR3: CASTSGSAGNSPLHF. The CDR3 DNA follows: TGTGCCAGCACCTCCGGGTCGGCTGGTAATTCACCCCTCCACTTT.